There are a few counts of the clone carrying this T cell receptor (beta chain). Its antigen is unknown. These data originate in a study of CD8 T cells in ankylosing spondylitis. Study-wide findings and caveats: Seven or eight highly homologous variants formed a TCR beta motif that appeared characteristic of ankylosing spondylitis blood.

V was cut by 0 bases and J by 0 bases, with 14 bases left in between. CDR3 length: 18 amino acids. The germline CDR1 and CDR2 sequences are MNHEY and SVGAGI. TCRdb processed the 5' RACE reads anew with MiXCR; each CDR3 protein has one entry. The table has fewer than 450,000 distinct CDR3 sequences, over 15% seen once. Source material: blood, either unsorted or a sorted T cell fraction (not recorded which). This sequence joins TRBV6-5 and TRBJ1-4; D call uncertain. This receptor was obtained from a male donor with ankylosing spondylitis. CDR3 in amino acids: CASSYSVSNYATNEKLFF. The CDR3 nucleotides are TGTGCCAGCAGTTACTCGGTTTCTAATTATGCAACTAATGAAAAACTGTTTTTT.